Presented here are 30 T cell receptor beta chains from one specimen sequenced in a study of post-analysis software for immune sequencing data. The study, taken as a whole, reports: Comparison of patients with controls showed 5 or 6 TRBV segments more frequent in patients, TRBV5-6, TRBV5-1 and TRBV20-1 among them.

TCR beta cDNA libraries included unique molecular identifiers. TCRdb re-called the PCR reads with MiXCR, one entry per CDR3 protein. Here the sample spans about 770,000 distinct CDR3 sequences, roughly 50% being singletons. No antigen is known for these receptors. Source material: blood. These receptors originate from a girl aged 10 to 17 with multiple sclerosis.

The genes are TRBV4-3 and TRBJ2-2, with 15 bases that match TRBD2. V lost 4 bases to trimming and J lost 3 bases; unmatched junction nucleotides: 6. This CDR3 is built from 18 residues. Per germline, CDR1 LGHNA and CDR2 YSLEER. The CDR3 reads CASSLGLAGGPDTGELFF. The DNA for the CDR3 is TGCGCCAGCAGCCTTGGACTAGCGGGAGGGCCAGACACCGGGGAGCTGTTTTTT.

The chain is built from TRBV6-5 and TRBJ2-3, with 7 bases aligning to TRBD2. The CDR3 sequence is 18 residues long. The germline gives CDR1 MNHEY, CDR2 SVGAGI. J was trimmed by 2 bases and V by 0 bases; bases with no gene match: 11. The CDR3 protein is CASSYSSTRGDPTDTQYF. In nucleotides, the CDR3 is TGTGCCAGCAGTTACTCCAGCACCCGGGGGGACCCCACAGATACGCAGTATTTT.

The CDR3 nucleotides read TGCAGTGCTGCCCGACTAGCGGGAGGAGTGTTAACGTCCTACAATGAGCAGTTCTTC. Translating it yields CSAARLAGGVLTSYNEQFF. The chain recombines TRBV20-1 with TRBJ2-1; 13 bases line up with TRBD2. The length of the CDR3 is 19 residues. The ends lost 5 bases at V and 1 base at J; junction bases unmatched: 14. Germline CDR1 is DFQATT and CDR2 is SNEGSKA (reference sequence).

This chain uses TRBV20-1 with TRBJ2-7, with TRBD2 matching over 13 bases. CDR3 length: 15 residues. Germline lookup yields CDR1 DFQATT and CDR2 SNEGSKA (reference sequence). The J segment lost 2 bases and the V segment lost 3 bases, leaving 4 bases of the junction unmatched. CDR3 in DNA: TGCAGTGCTAGTCTGGGACTAGCGGGACCCTACGAGCAGTACTTC. Translating it yields CSASLGLAGPYEQYF.

This rearrangement joins TRBV14 to TRBJ1-2; no firm D call. Trimming cost V 0 bases and J 0 bases, with 17 bases left between them. The CDR3 runs 18 residues. Germline assignment: CDR1 SGHDN and CDR2 FVKESK. CDR3 sequence (DNA): TGTGCCAGCAGCCAAGATTGGTCGGAGCCTACTGCTAACTATGGCTACACCTTC. Translation: CASSQDWSEPTANYGYTF.

The V gene is TRBV20-1, the J gene TRBJ1-2; D gene ambiguous. The CDR3 is made up of 13 amino acids. Germline CDR1 is DFQATT and CDR2 is SNEGSKA (reference sequence). V lost 0 bases, J lost 5 bases, and 10 bases lay in between. DNA of the CDR3: TGCAGTGCTAGAGATGAACAGTTGTATGGCTACACCTTC. It translates to CSARDEQLYGYTF.

The rearrangement joins TRBV6-1 to TRBJ2-3; 12 bases align to TRBD2. V shed 9 bases, J shed 0 bases, and the junction held 13 bases outside the gene matches. Germline assignment: CDR1 MNHNS and CDR2 SASEGT. CDR3 length: 18 amino acids. The CDR3 coding sequence is TGTGCCAGTAGCCTTCAAACTGGACTAGCGGGAAGCACAGATACGCAGTATTTT. Encoded protein: CASSLQTGLAGSTDTQYF.

This clonotype was detected only a few times. The V gene is TRBV11-2, the J gene TRBJ1-2; 7 bases are shared with TRBD1. V lost 5 bases to trimming and J lost 5 bases; unmatched junction nucleotides: 17. CDR1 and CDR2 from the germline V gene are SGHAT and FQNNGV. The CDR3 contains 17 residues. Here the CDR3 DNA reads TGTGCCAGCAGCCATTACAGGGGAACCGGGACCAAGTATGGCTACACCTTC. Translated: CASSHYRGTGTKYGYTF.

The V and J genes are TRBV6-2 or TRBV6-3 and TRBJ1-2; D gene uncertain. Germline loops: CDR1 MNHEY, CDR2 SVGEGT. This CDR3 is built from 16 residues. Trimming took 5 bases from V and 3 from J, leaving 19 bases between them. The CDR3 nucleotides read TGTGCCAGCAGTCCGGTATTGATGGACTATCACTATGGCTACACCTTC. Protein sequence: CASSPVLMDYHYGYTF.

The genes are TRBV7-8 and TRBJ2-7; the match to TRBD2 covers 7 bases. The J call is uncertain, as TRBJ2-5 better fits the DNA end. Germline assignment: CDR1 SGHVS and CDR2 FQNEAQ. The CDR3 extends over 15 amino acids. The CDR3 region is CASSGLADQGETQYF. Here the CDR3 DNA reads TGTGCCAGCAGCGGCCTAGCGGATCAGGGTGAGACCCAGTACTTC.

The chain joins TRBV7-9 to TRBJ2-5, with D unresolved. Per germline, CDR1 SEHNR and CDR2 FQNEAQ (reference sequence). The ends were cut back, 2 bases at V and 11 bases at J, with 12 bases in the middle. This CDR3 contains 12 residues. Written as DNA, the CDR3 is TGTGCCAGCAGCTTAACACTTTCCGGGCAGTACTTC. As protein: CASSLTLSGQYF.

This clonotype came up a few times. The V and J genes are TRBV29-1 and TRBJ2-7, with D perhaps TRBD1 or TRBD2 (5 bases each). The CDR3 covers 13 residues. CDR1 is SQVTM and CDR2 is ANQGSEA in the germline V gene. V was shortened by 7 bases and J by 6 bases, with 19 bases between the two germline ends. The CDR3 nucleotides are TGCAGCGCAGGGACCCGGGCCTCATGCGAGCAGTACTTC. This translates into CSAGTRASCEQYF.

This clonotype came up a few times. The rearrangement links TRBV20-1 to TRBJ1-5; a possible D gene is TRBD1 (5 bases). V was cut by 0 bases and J by 6 bases, with 12 bases left in between. Germline V CDR1 and CDR2: DFQATT, SNEGSKA (reference sequence). The CDR3 has 14 amino acids. CDR3 residues: CSARDLGRGQPQHF. The DNA for the CDR3 is TGCAGTGCTAGAGATTTAGGGAGGGGTCAGCCCCAGCATTTT.

The chain joins TRBV6-6 to TRBJ2-7; the match to TRBD1 covers 8 bases. This CDR3 spans 14 amino acids. Losses at the gene ends were 0 bases for V and 10 bases for J; bases not matched to a gene: 8. Germline CDR1 is MNHNY and CDR2 is SVGAGI (reference sequence). CDR3 loop: CASSYSRGGTGQYF. Written as DNA, the CDR3 is TGTGCCAGCAGTTACTCTAGAGGTGGGACAGGCCAGTACTTC.

In its sample, this clonotype was seen a few times. The V call is TRBV7-8, the J call TRBJ2-5, with TRBD2 identical over 9 bases. Germline values: CDR1 SGHVS, CDR2 FQNEAQ. The V and J ends lost 5 bases and 11 bases, in that order; junction bases with no gene match: 15. The CDR3 length is 15 residues. The CDR3 DNA follows: TGTGCCAGCAGCGCCCCCGGGACTAGCCACAATGAGCAGTACTTC. The encoded protein is CASSAPGTSHNEQYF.

CDR3 sequence: CASSPRAYSSYEQYF. The CDR3 DNA reads TGTGCCAGCAGCCCTCGGGCGTACAGCTCCTACGAGCAGTACTTC. The V and J genes are TRBV3-1 and TRBJ2-7, with D unresolved. Trimming took 4 bases from V and 0 from J, leaving 13 bases between them. The CDR3 covers 15 residues. Per the germline V gene, CDR1 is LGHDT and CDR2 is YNNKEL (reference sequence).

This clonotype turned up a few times. The chain employs TRBV3-1 and TRBJ1-2; tentatively, D is TRBD1 (6 bases). The CDR3 has 16 residues. Trimming stripped 1 base from V and 6 bases from J, with 18 bases between. Germline values: CDR1 LGHDT, CDR2 YNNKEL (reference sequence). The chain's CDR3 is CASSQARPGGSDGYTF. The CDR3 region has the DNA TGTGCCAGCAGCCAAGCTCGTCCCGGGGGCTCAGATGGCTACACCTTC. Based on the CDR3 plus reference TRBV3-1 and TRBJ1-2, the full variable domain is DTAVSQTPKYLVTQMGNDKSIKCEQNLGHDTMYWYKQDSKKFLKIMFSYNNKELIINETVPNRFSPKSPDKAHLNLHINSLELGDSAVYFCASSQARPGGSDGYTFGSGTRLTVV.

The rearrangement uses TRBV6-4 and TRBJ2-1; the match to TRBD2 covers 10 bases. Germline V gene lookup returns CDR1 MRHNA and CDR2 SNTAGT. Unmatched junction bases numbered 4, after V lost 4 bases and J lost 1 base. CDR3 length: 16 residues. CDR3 protein: CASSVLAGVSYNEQFF. CDR3 nucleotides: TGTGCCAGCAGTGTTCTAGCGGGAGTGTCCTACAATGAGCAGTTCTTC.

V is TRBV12-3 or TRBV12-4 and J is TRBJ2-2, with 11 bases matching TRBD1. The CDR3 runs 13 residues. Trimming took 5 bases from V and 9 from J; bases not matched to a gene: 2. This chain's CDR3 is CASSLDRGRELFF. CDR3 sequence (DNA): TGTGCCAGCAGTCTGGACAGGGGGCGGGAGCTGTTTTTT.

This clonotype was counted a few times. The chain uses TRBV4-3 and TRBJ2-4, with D possibly matching TRBD2 (6 bases). The V and J ends lost 0 bases and 7 bases respectively, with 13 bases between them. CDR1 and CDR2 (germline): LGHNA, YSLEER. The CDR3 is made up of 15 amino acids. CDR3 coding DNA: TGCGCCAGCAGCCAAGACGGGAGACGTGACAACATTCAGTACTTC. Translation gives CASSQDGRRDNIQYF.

The V gene is TRBV20-1, the J gene TRBJ2-1; tentatively, D is TRBD1 or TRBD2 (5 bases each). The CDR3 contains 12 residues. V lost 5 bases to trimming and J lost 6 bases, with 11 bases between them. Germline assignment: CDR1 DFQATT and CDR2 SNEGSKA (reference sequence). The CDR3 sequence is CSAGGRSNEQFF. The DNA of the CDR3 is TGCAGTGCTGGGGGACGTAGCAATGAGCAGTTCTTC.

The genes are TRBV20-1 and TRBJ2-3; TRBD1 or TRBD2 may be the D gene (6 bases each). Germline lookup yields CDR1 DFQATT and CDR2 SNEGSKA (reference sequence). V lost 5 bases to trimming and J lost 4 bases, with 13 bases between them. This CDR3 contains 13 residues. In nucleotides, the CDR3 is TGCAGTGCTGGGGGGCTTCCCGCAGATACGCAGTATTTT. Its protein product is CSAGGLPADTQYF.

This clonotype was detected a few times. The chain combines TRBV20-1 with TRBJ1-1; maybe TRBD1 (6 bases). Germline assignment: CDR1 DFQATT and CDR2 SNEGSKA (reference sequence). The CDR3 contains 16 residues. V was shortened by 2 bases and J by 3 bases, with 19 bases between the two germline ends. Written as DNA, the CDR3 is TGCAGTGCTAGAAGCATAAAACAGGGTGAGGACACTGAAGCTTTCTTT. Encoded protein: CSARSIKQGEDTEAFF.

The table lists this clonotype with a few counts. This chain links TRBV27 with TRBJ2-5, with D perhaps matching TRBD1 (6 bases). CDR1 MNHEY and CDR2 SMNVEV come from the germline V gene (reference sequence). Trimming removed 6 bases at V and 0 bases at J, with 17 bases between. This CDR3 contains 16 residues. CDR3 in DNA: TGTGCCAGCAGAGATGCGACAGGAGCGAACCAAGAGACCCAGTACTTC. This encodes CASRDATGANQETQYF.

The chain employs TRBV7-3 and TRBJ2-1, with 10 positions matching TRBD2. The CDR3 runs 15 residues. CDR1 and CDR2 from the germline V gene are SGHTA and FQGTGA. The V and J ends lost 5 bases and 5 bases, in that order; junction bases with no gene match: 6. CDR3 DNA: TGTGCCAGCAGCCTCGCAGCGGGAGGGAACAATGAGCAGTTCTTC. Its protein product is CASSLAAGGNNEQFF.

The chain joins TRBV6-2 or TRBV6-3 to TRBJ2-7; D ambiguous. CDR3 length: 12 residues. CDR1 and CDR2 (germline): MNHEY, SVGEGT. V shed 7 bases and J shed 0 bases, with 7 bases lying between them. The CDR3 protein is CASTSLSYEQYF. In DNA, the CDR3 is TGTGCCAGCACCTCCCTCTCCTACGAGCAGTACTTC.

This chain connects TRBV10-3 to TRBJ1-2, with TRBD1 as a possible D gene (6 bases). The V and J ends lost 0 bases and 5 bases respectively, with 10 bases between them. This CDR3 has 14 amino acids. Germline assignment: CDR1 ENHRY and CDR2 SYGVKD. Here the CDR3 reads CAISESTRGYGYTF. DNA of the CDR3: TGTGCCATCAGTGAGTCGACAAGGGGGTATGGCTACACCTTC.

The chain uses TRBV20-1 and TRBJ1-5; 8 bases agree with TRBD1. The CDR3 length is 16 residues. The J segment lost 3 bases and the V segment lost 0 bases, leaving 7 bases of the junction unmatched. CDR1 and CDR2 from the germline V gene are DFQATT and SNEGSKA (reference sequence). The CDR3 DNA reads as TGCAGTGCTAGAGATGGGCAGGGGGCGAACAATCAGCCCCAGCATTTT. Translation gives CSARDGQGANNQPQHF.

The CDR3 DNA sequence: TGCAGTGCTAGAGACCCTAGTGTCGATGAGCAGTTCTTC. Amino acid sequence: CSARDPSVDEQFF. The chain couples TRBV20-1 to TRBJ2-1; D unclear. Trimming shortened V by 0 bases and J by 8 bases, and 11 bases separated the two germline ends. This CDR3 is built from 13 residues. Germline V gene lookup returns CDR1 DFQATT and CDR2 SNEGSKA (reference sequence).

Notes on this clonotype: Lacking the conserved final phenylalanine or tryptophan, this CDR3 likely reflects a read error. The chain uses TRBV7-2 and TRBJ2-1; 7 nucleotides agree with TRBD2. This CDR3 has 14 amino acids. CDR1 and CDR2 from the germline V gene are SGHTA and FQGNSA. V was clipped by 1 base and J by 10 bases; unmatched bases: 7. CDR3 loop: CASSLGGGPGEQFC. The CDR3 coding sequence is TGTGCCAGCAGCTTAGGGGGGGGTCCGGGAGAGCAGTTCTGC.